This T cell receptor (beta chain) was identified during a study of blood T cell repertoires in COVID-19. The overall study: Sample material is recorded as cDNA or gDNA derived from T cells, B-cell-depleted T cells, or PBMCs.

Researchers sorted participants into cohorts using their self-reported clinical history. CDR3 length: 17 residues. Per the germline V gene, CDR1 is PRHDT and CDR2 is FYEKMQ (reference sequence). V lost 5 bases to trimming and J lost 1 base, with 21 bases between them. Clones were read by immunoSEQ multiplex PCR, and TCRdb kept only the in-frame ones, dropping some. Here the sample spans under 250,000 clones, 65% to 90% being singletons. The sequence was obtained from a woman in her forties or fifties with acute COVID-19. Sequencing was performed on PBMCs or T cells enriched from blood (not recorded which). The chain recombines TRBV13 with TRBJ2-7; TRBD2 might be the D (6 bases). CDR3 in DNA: TGTGCCAGCAGCAACAAAGGAGGGCAGGTGGCTTCCTACGAGCAGTACTTC. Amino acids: CASSNKGGQVASYEQYF.